Listed below are T cell receptor beta chains from one sample, sequenced in a study of blood T cell repertoires in COVID-19. Repertoires were generated with immunoSEQ multiplex PCR, while TCRdb's copy carries only in-frame clones and drops some. The sample shows almost 50,000 clones, roughly 84% of them seen only once. Source material: peripheral blood. These receptors came from a man in his fifties with acute or convalescent COVID-19. CDR3s include the opening cysteine and the closing phenylalanine or tryptophan. A D gene is named only where the DNA matches it firmly. Some rows have no size entry. The others give once, few or many, or a class for an expanded clone.

v_call	clone_size	j_call	d_call	cdr3_aa	cdr3_nt
TRBV7-2	few	TRBJ2-1	TRBD1	CASSADRGLNEQFF	TGTGCCAGCAGCGCAGACAGGGGGCTGAATGAGCAGTTCTTC
TRBV19	-	TRBJ2-3	TRBD2	CASSRALAAPTDTQYF	TGTGCCAGTAGTCGAGCCCTAGCGGCCCCCACAGATACGCAGTATTTT
TRBV6-2/TRBV6-3	-	TRBJ2-7	-	CASSSGTGYEQYF	TGTGCCAGCAGTAGCGGGACAGGCTACGAGCAGTACTTC
TRBV7-8	-	TRBJ2-3	-	CASSLSVSSTDTQYF	TGTGCCAGCAGCCTTAGCGTCTCTAGCACAGATACGCAGTATTTT
TRBV5-4	-	TRBJ1-3	-	CASSLARGGSGNTIYF	TGTGCCAGCAGCTTGGCTAGGGGGGGCTCTGGAAACACCATATATTTT
TRBV10-3	-	TRBJ2-3	TRBD1	CAISDQGASGTQYF	TGTGCCATCAGTGACCAGGGGGCTTCGGGTACGCAGTATTTT
TRBV27	-	TRBJ2-4	-	CASGGGGNIQYF	TGTGCCAGCGGGGGCGGGGGAAACATTCAGTACTTC
TRBV9	-	TRBJ2-7	-	CASSVVPGSYEQYF	TGTGCCAGCAGCGTAGTCCCAGGTTCTTACGAGCAGTACTTC
TRBV9	-	TRBJ1-4	-	CASSGGGGSTNEKLFF	TGTGCCAGCAGCGGAGGTGGCGGGTCAACTAATGAAAAACTGTTTTTT
TRBV11-3	-	TRBJ2-7	-	CASSSGGGAHEQYF	TGTGCCAGCAGCTCTGGAGGAGGTGCCCACGAGCAGTACTTC
TRBV10-1	-	TRBJ1-1	-	CASSDRGMWTEAFF	TGCGCCAGCAGTGATCGTGGCATGTGGACTGAAGCTTTCTTT
TRBV13	-	TRBJ1-2	TRBD1	CASSSRGSFNYGYTF	TGTGCCAGCAGCTCCAGGGGGTCCTTTAACTATGGCTACACCTTC
TRBV7-9	-	TRBJ2-1	TRBD2	CASSLSASGYSYNEQFF	TGTGCCAGCAGCTTATCGGCTAGCGGGTACTCCTACAATGAGCAGTTCTTC
TRBV5-4	once	TRBJ1-2	-	CASSPVNRVYGYTF	TGTGCCAGCAGCCCCGTCAACAGAGTCTATGGCTACACCTTC
TRBV11-2	-	TRBJ2-5	-	CASSSTGGVGTQYF	TGTGCCAGCAGCTCGACAGGAGGAGTTGGGACCCAGTACTTC
TRBV6-5	-	TRBJ2-7	TRBD1	CASRPGQGEYEQYF	TGTGCCAGCAGACCGGGACAGGGGGAATACGAGCAGTACTTC
TRBV28	-	TRBJ1-1	-	CASSRVSVPAFTEAFF	TGTGCCAGCAGCCGGGTGAGTGTACCGGCCTTCACTGAAGCTTTCTTT
TRBV19	-	TRBJ1-2	TRBD1	CASSTGGSPGYTF	TGTGCCAGTAGTACAGGGGGCTCTCCCGGCTACACCTTC
TRBV12-3/TRBV12-4	-	TRBJ2-7	TRBD1	CASSAGTDHEQYF	TGTGCCAGCAGTGCCGGGACAGACCACGAGCAGTACTTC
TRBV4-2	-	TRBJ2-7	TRBD2	CASSRSMTSGYEQYF	TGTGCCAGCAGCCGGTCAATGACTAGCGGATACGAGCAGTACTTC
TRBV14	-	TRBJ1-2	-	CASSQHSSGGYTF	TGTGCCAGCAGCCAGCACTCCAGCGGGGGCTACACCTTC
TRBV24-1	-	TRBJ1-1	-	CATSEGGYNTEAFF	TGTGCCACCAGTGAGGGAGGATACAACACTGAAGCTTTCTTT
TRBV25-1	-	TRBJ2-5	TRBD2	CASSEGTSGHETQYF	TGTGCCAGCAGTGAAGGTACTAGCGGACATGAGACCCAGTACTTC
TRBV11-2	few	TRBJ2-7	TRBD1	CASSLTGQAVYEQYF	TGTGCCAGCAGCTTAACGGGACAGGCTGTCTACGAGCAGTACTTC
TRBV27	once	TRBJ2-1	TRBD2	CASSLGTSLSNEQFF	TGTGCCAGCAGTCTCGGGACTAGTCTGAGCAATGAGCAGTTCTTC
TRBV7-6	-	TRBJ1-2	-	CASSLAGDPNYGYTF	TGTGCCAGCAGCTTAGCTGGAGATCCCAACTATGGCTACACCTTC
TRBV11-2	-	TRBJ2-5	-	CASSVSAASTYF	TGTGCCAGCAGCGTAAGTGCGGCGTCGACGTACTTC
TRBV19	-	TRBJ1-1	TRBD1	CASWTGALGGTEAFF	TGTGCCAGTTGGACAGGGGCCCTTGGGGGCACTGAAGCTTTCTTT
TRBV28	-	TRBJ2-5	TRBD1	CASRETGGGVTQYF	TGTGCCAGCAGGGAGACAGGGGGCGGGGTGACCCAGTACTTC
TRBV7-2	-	TRBJ1-2	-	CASSLGGGSVSYGYTF	TGTGCCAGCAGCTTAGGCGGGGGCAGCGTCTCCTATGGCTACACCTTC
TRBV6-5	-	TRBJ2-1	-	CASSLDYNEQFF	TGTGCCAGCAGTCTAGACTACAATGAGCAGTTCTTC
TRBV10-3	-	TRBJ1-1	-	CAISDYTEAFF	TGTGCCATCAGTGACTACACTGAAGCTTTCTTT
TRBV23-1	few	TRBJ1-5	-	CASSRGGRGSNQPQHF	TGCGCCAGCAGTCGAGGAGGGAGGGGTAGCAATCAGCCCCAGCATTTT